Listed below are T cell receptor beta chains from one sample, sequenced in a study of T cells after yellow fever vaccination. A single record per CDR3 protein comes from TCRdb applying MiXCR to the 5' RACE reads. The table has approximately 610,000 distinct CDR3 sequences, roughly a sixth seen once. The source material was PBMCs, sampled about 5 days after the first yellow fever vaccination. These receptors came from a young man who received the YFV17D yellow fever vaccine. Both conserved end residues are part of each CDR3. The D gene is left open where the match is weak. A row's size may be missing; if present it is once, few, many or a size class.

clone_size	d_call	j_call	v_call	cdr3_nt	cdr3_aa
-	-	TRBJ2-3	TRBV9	TGTGCCAGCAGCGTAGCCACAGCTTGGGATACGCAGTATTTT	CASSVATAWDTQYF
many	-	TRBJ2-7	TRBV20-1	TGCAGTGCTAGACTCCGGACGGGAACCTACGAGCAGTACTTC	CSARLRTGTYEQYF
few	-	TRBJ2-5	TRBV5-5	TGTGCCAGCAGCCCGGCCTACAACCAAGAGACCCAGTACTTC	CASSPAYNQETQYF
-	-	TRBJ1-1	TRBV4-1	TGCGCCAGCAGCCAGATCGGGACGGTTGAAGCTTTCTTT	CASSQIGTVEAFF
few	TRBD2	TRBJ2-1	TRBV2	TGTGCCAGCCCGACTAGCGGGGGATGGAATGAGCAGTTCTTC	CASPTSGGWNEQFF
-	TRBD2	TRBJ2-1	TRBV29-1	TGCAGCGGGACGCGAGCGGGGGGGCCCCGCTCCTACAATGAGCAGTTCTTC	CSGTRAGGPRSYNEQFF
-	TRBD1	TRBJ2-1	TRBV3-1	TGTGCCAGCAGCCAAGACACAGGGGGCGTTGAGCAGTTCTTC	CASSQDTGGVEQFF
-	TRBD2	TRBJ2-7	TRBV6-1	TGTGCCAGCAGCAGCTCGGGGGGGCGCGTTGACGAGCAGTACTTC	CASSSSGGRVDEQYF
few	TRBD1	TRBJ1-2	TRBV24-1	TGTGCCACCAGTGATCCTGGACAGGGAAAAGGCTACACCTTC	CATSDPGQGKGYTF
few	TRBD1	TRBJ1-6	TRBV7-9	TGTGCCAGCAGCTTTCCGGGACAGGGGGCTAATAATTCACCCCTCCACTTT	CASSFPGQGANNSPLHF
many	TRBD2	TRBJ2-3	TRBV7-3	TGTGCCAGCAGCTTGAGCGGGGGGGCGACAGATACGCAGTATTTT	CASSLSGGATDTQYF
-	TRBD2	TRBJ2-7	TRBV5-4	TGTGCCAGCAGCTTCGAATTGTCGGGGGGGCCCATCGAGCAGTACTTC	CASSFELSGGPIEQYF
-	-	TRBJ2-1	TRBV5-1	TGCGCCAGCAGCTCCCGGGACTCCTACAATGAGCAGTTCTTC	CASSSRDSYNEQFF
few	-	TRBJ2-5	TRBV28	TGTGCCAGCAGTTTATCCAGCCTCCAAGAGACCCAGTACTTC	CASSLSSLQETQYF
few	-	TRBJ1-5	TRBV6-6	TGTGCCGTCAACATGTTCGGTCAGCCCCAGCATTTT	CAVNMFGQPQHF
few	TRBD2	TRBJ2-6	TRBV10-3	TGTGCCATCATGTCGTCGGGGGGAACCTCTGGGGCCAACGTCCTGACTTTC	CAIMSSGGTSGANVLTF
-	-	TRBJ1-1	TRBV5-5	TGTGCCAGCAGGGCCGGGCCCCAAGGGACTGAAGCTTTCTTT	CASRAGPQGTEAFF
many	TRBD2	TRBJ2-5	TRBV5-1	TGCGCCAGCAGCCCGGGAGGTAGTCAAGAGACCCAGTACTTC	CASSPGGSQETQYF
few	TRBD1	TRBJ2-7	TRBV11-2	TGTGCCAGCAGCTTAGATGGGACAGTTTTTCGCTACGAGCAGTACTTC	CASSLDGTVFRYEQYF
few	-	TRBJ1-2	TRBV7-6	TGTGCCAGCAGCCCGGACGGAACTAACTATGGCTACACCTTC	CASSPDGTNYGYTF
few	-	TRBJ2-5	TRBV3-1	TGTGCCAGCAGCCGACAAGGTGGCAGAGAGACCCAGTACTTC	CASSRQGGRETQYF
many	TRBD1	TRBJ2-3	TRBV20-1	TGCAGTGCTCGCACAGGGGGCGAGGGGGATACGCAGTATTTT	CSARTGGEGDTQYF
few	-	TRBJ2-5	TRBV12-3/TRBV12-4	TGTGCCAGCACCTTGGACCCGGGCCGGCAAGAGACCCAGTACTTC	CASTLDPGRQETQYF
many	-	TRBJ2-5	TRBV6-5	TGTGCCAGTGGAGGGGCCCAAGAGACCCAGTACTTC	CASGGAQETQYF
-	-	TRBJ2-2	TRBV12-3/TRBV12-4	TGTGCCAGCAAAAGGCGGGAAAACACCGGGGAGCTGTTTTTT	CASKRRENTGELFF
-	TRBD2	TRBJ2-2	TRBV7-9	TGTGCCAGCAGCCTAGCGGGGCCTCGAGGTGGCGGGGAGCTGTTTTTT	CASSLAGPRGGGELFF
few	-	TRBJ1-6	TRBV10-3	TGTGCCATCAGTGGCCGGGACAACAGCAGGACTCATAATTCACCCCTCCACTTT	CAISGRDNSRTHNSPLHF
large	-	TRBJ2-1	TRBV5-6	TGTGCCAGCAGCCCCGAGGGACGGCACAATGAGCAGTTCTTC	CASSPEGRHNEQFF
-	-	TRBJ2-1	TRBV27	TGTGCCAGCAAAACCAGGGGAGTCAATGAGCAGTTCTTC	CASKTRGVNEQFF
-	-	TRBJ1-1	TRBV4-1	TGCGCCAGCAGCCAAGATCAGACGAACACTGAAGCTTTCTTT	CASSQDQTNTEAFF
few	TRBD1	TRBJ1-6	TRBV27	TGTGCCAGCAGTTCGCAGGTGGACAGGGCTTCACCCCTCCACTTT	CASSSQVDRASPLHF
-	TRBD2	TRBJ2-3	TRBV20-1	TGCAGTGCTATGGGACTAGCGGGGCTCGCAGATACGCAGTATTTT	CSAMGLAGLADTQYF
few	-	TRBJ1-1	TRBV6-5	TGTGCCAGCAGTTCGGGCCCCGAAATGAACACTGAAGCTTTCTTT	CASSSGPEMNTEAFF
few	-	TRBJ1-3	TRBV10-3	TGTGCCATCAGTGACGCCCACTCAAGCGGCGACACCATATATTTT	CAISDAHSSGDTIYF
-	-	TRBJ2-7	TRBV6-1	TGTGCCAGCAGTCCTGGCTCAGGGGCCTACGAGCAGTACTTC	CASSPGSGAYEQYF
few	-	TRBJ2-2	TRBV5-1	TGCGCCAGCAGCTTCATTGGGGGCGACACCGGGGAGCTGTTTTTT	CASSFIGGDTGELFF
many	TRBD2	TRBJ2-3	TRBV5-5	TGTGCCAGCGGAACTAGCGGGGGGACAGATACGCAGTATTTT	CASGTSGGTDTQYF
many	-	TRBJ1-5	TRBV12-3/TRBV12-4	TGTGCCAGCAGGCCCCCCGGGAATCAGCCCCAGCATTTT	CASRPPGNQPQHF
few	-	TRBJ2-5	TRBV6-2/TRBV6-3	TGTGCCAGCAGTTACTGGATCGGGACCCAGTACTTC	CASSYWIGTQYF
many	-	TRBJ1-3	TRBV7-2	TGTGCCAGCCACACGATCGGGGCGGGCGGAAACACCATATATTTT	CASHTIGAGGNTIYF
few	TRBD1	TRBJ1-3	TRBV7-9	TGTGCCAGCCAAGCAGGGGGTACCTGGGACACCATATATTTT	CASQAGGTWDTIYF
-	-	TRBJ1-6	TRBV6-2/TRBV6-3	TGTGCCAGCACCTACGGAAATAATTCACCCCTCCACTTT	CASTYGNNSPLHF
-	-	TRBJ2-7	TRBV20-1	TGCAGTGCTGGGTCCCTCCACTTC	CSAGSLHF
few	-	TRBJ2-2	TRBV7-2	TGTGCCAGCAGCTTTGGCTTGGCCGGGGAGCTGTTTTTT	CASSFGLAGELFF
few	-	TRBJ2-3	TRBV3-1	TGTGCCAGCAGCCCCTCGGGGAGCGGCACAGATACGCAGTATTTT	CASSPSGSGTDTQYF
-	-	TRBJ1-6	TRBV2	TGTGCCAGCAGCGATCCAACCAGGCACACCCTCCACTTT	CASSDPTRHTLHF
few	-	TRBJ1-1	TRBV4-1	TGCGCCAGCAGCCTAAACAGCGTTGAAGCTTTCTTT	CASSLNSVEAFF
-	-	TRBJ2-5	TRBV10-3	TGTGCCATCAGTGAGTCGACTCCTCCGATGAAAGAGACCCAGTACTTC	CAISESTPPMKETQYF
-	TRBD1	TRBJ1-2	TRBV6-5	TGTGCCAGCAGTTACTCGGGACAGGGGTACTATGGCTACACCTTC	CASSYSGQGYYGYTF
-	-	TRBJ1-2	TRBV19	TGTGCCAGTAGTGTCATAGGGGCGACTAACTATGGCTACACCTTC	CASSVIGATNYGYTF